The present T cell receptor (beta chain) was sequenced within a study of blood T cell repertoires in COVID-19. Study as a whole: The cDNA or gDNA used as material had been derived from T cells, B-cell-depleted T cells, or PBMCs.

Germline CDR1 reads KGHDR; CDR2 reads SFDVKD. Trimming left V 9 bases short and J 7 bases short, with 14 bases between. The CDR3 extends over 12 amino acids. Measured with immunoSEQ multiplex PCR; TCRdb has only the in-frame clones, and not every one. The sample has some 74,000 clones; 90% to 95% are singletons. Sequenced input: peripheral blood. The sequence derives from a man aged 45-65 years with COVID-19, enrolled during active disease. V gene TRBV24-1 combines with J gene TRBJ2-5; possible D gene TRBD2, 8 bases. CDR3 region: CATRDSGGTQYF. CDR3 bases: TGTGCCACCCGGGACAGCGGGGGGACCCAGTACTTC.